Below are 13 T cell receptor beta chains sequenced from a single sample in a study of tumor and adjacent non-tumor tissue in lung cancer. The library came from three nested PCR rounds adapted from ARM-PCR protocols. MiXCR, applied by TCRdb to the multiplex PCR reads, yields one record per CDR3 protein. Among 120,000 or so distinct CDR3 sequences listed, around 82% were seen once. The template was RNA from unsorted bulk tissue. The specimen was lung tumor tissue. These receptors all stem from a man between 65 and 85 years old with non-small cell lung cancer.

With regard to this clonotype: The germline gene is not matched at one end of the junction; a read error may be the cause. J is TRBJ2-4 and V is TRBV10-2; D unclear. CDR1 is WSHSY, CDR2 SAAADI, per germline. The CDR3 contains 15 residues. CDR3 protein: CATSEYRDRRNIQYF. The CDR3 nucleotides read TGCGCCACCAGTGAGTATCGAGACCGGCGGAACATTCAGTACTTC.

Of note for this clonotype: The CDR3 end shows no conserved phenylalanine or tryptophan, and so a read error is likely. J is TRBJ2-1 and V is TRBV29-1; no reliable D call. In germline, CDR1 is SQVTM, CDR2 ANQGSEA. This CDR3 has 12 residues. CDR3 in DNA: TGCAGCGTATTATCCCACTACGATGAGCAGTTCATC. It is translated as CSVLSHYDEQFI.

Details on this clonotype: The junction departs from germline at one end; a sequencing error may be responsible. The rearrangement links TRBV11-2 to TRBJ2-7; D remains ambiguous. Germline V gene lookup returns CDR1 SGHAT and CDR2 FQNNGV. The CDR3 totals 13 residues. The CDR3: CACSRWTDREQYF. CDR3 sequence (DNA): TGTGCCTGCAGCCGATGGACCGATCGCGAGCAGTACTTC. Drawing the rest from reference TRBV11-2 and TRBJ2-7, the complete variable domain is EAGVAQSPRYKIIEKRQSVAFWCNPISGHATLYWYQQILGQGPKLLIQFQNNGVVDDSQLPKDRFSAERLKGVDSTLKIQPAKLEDSAVYLCACSRWTDREQYFGPGTRLTVT.

This clonotype was counted at least ten times. The gene calls are TRBV7-9 and TRBJ2-2; no definite D call. Between the trimmed V and J ends, which lost 0 bases and 4 bases, there was a span of 3 bases. The V gene's germline CDR1 is SEHNR and CDR2 FQNEAQ (reference sequence). This CDR3 spans 13 amino acids. The CDR3 is CASSLAGTGELFF. DNA of the CDR3: TGTGCCAGCAGCTTAGCGGGCACCGGGGAGCTGTTTTTT.

Note on this clonotype: The germline gene is not matched at one end of the junction; a read error may be the cause. The chain employs TRBV11-2 and TRBJ2-1; perhaps TRBD1 as D (5 bases). CDR1 and CDR2 (germline): SGHAT, FQNNGV. This CDR3 is 14 amino acids long. In DNA, the CDR3 is TGTGCCAGTAGCTTATCGAGACAGTACAACGAGCAGTTCTTC. Its protein is CASSLSRQYNEQFF.

As to this clonotype: One junction end disagrees with the germline gene, perhaps due to a read error. The DNA of the CDR3 is TGTGCCAGTAGTTACTCCGTAACAGGGAAAGGCTGCACCTTC. Amino acids: CASSYSVTGKGCTF. The chain recombines TRBV6-5 with TRBJ1-2; possible D gene TRBD1, 6 bases. CDR3 length: 14 residues. Germline assignment: CDR1 MNHEY and CDR2 SVGAGI.

Notes on this clonotype: Its ends do not fully match the called genes, so a read error is possible. The genes are TRBV6-6 and TRBJ2-7; D is possibly TRBD1 or TRBD2 (5 bases each). CDR1 and CDR2 (germline): MNHNY, SVGAGI (reference sequence). CDR3 length: 13 residues. The CDR3 here is CVSSYSRGYEQYF. CDR3 bases: TGTGTCAGCAGTTACTCACGGGGCTATGAGCAGTATTTC.

As to this clonotype: A read error may produce the germline difference seen at one junction end. The chain links TRBV12-3 or TRBV12-4 to TRBJ2-7; 7 bases match TRBD2. The CDR3 extends over 17 amino acids. The DNA of the CDR3 is TGTGCCATTAGTTTTCGGCTAGCGGCAACGAGCTCCTACGAACAGTACTTC. This codes for CAISFRLAATSSYEQYF.

A remark on this clonotype: At one boundary the junction diverges from the germline segment, which might be a read error. This chain links TRBV20-1 with TRBJ2-5, with 7 bases identical to TRBD2. The CDR3 spans 15 residues. Germline V gene lookup returns CDR1 DFQATT and CDR2 SNEGSKA (reference sequence). CDR3 in DNA: TGCTGTGCTCCCCGGCCTAGCGGAGGACAAGGGACCCAGTACTTT. This encodes CCAPRPSGGQGTQYF.

Regarding this clonotype: A much larger clonotype is one base distant, so this may be a read error. The chain recombines TRBV12-3 or TRBV12-4 with TRBJ1-3; TRBD1 matches at 7 bases. The junction had 6 bases not matched to a gene; V was cut back by 4 bases and J by 3 bases. This CDR3 contains 15 residues. This chain's CDR3 is CASSSADRVGNTIYF. CDR3 in DNA: TGTGCCAGCAGTTCCGCCGACAGGGTTGGAAACACCATATATTTT.

The chain carries TRBV20-1 and TRBJ2-7, with 8 positions matching TRBD1. Germline lookup yields CDR1 DFQATT and CDR2 SNEGSKA (reference sequence). The CDR3 runs to 13 residues. The CDR3 is CSAYPGGGVEQYV. The CDR3 DNA reads TGCAGTGCTTACCCAGGGGGCGGGGTCGAGCAGTATGTC.

A word on this clonotype: At one end, the junction sequence differs from germline, possibly due to a read error. The chain joins TRBV6-2 or TRBV6-3 to TRBJ1-5, with a possible D match to TRBD1 (5 bases). Germline CDR1 reads MNHEY; CDR2 reads SVGEGT. CDR3 size: 13 residues. DNA for the CDR3: TGTGCCAGCAGTTCTCAGGGCAGTCAGTCCCAGCAATTT. Residues: CASSSQGSQSQQF.

Notes on this clonotype: A read error may produce the germline difference seen at one junction end. The chain is built from TRBV7-8 and TRBJ1-1; no firm D call. Looked up from germline, CDR1 is SGHVS and CDR2 is FQNEAQ. CDR3 size: 13 residues. CDR3 coding DNA: TGTGCCAGCCGCTTAACCATTGGCATTGAAGCTTTCTTT. Translated, it gives CASRLTIGIEAFF.